These 31 T cell receptor beta chains originate from one sample sequenced in a study of blood T cells in healthy people across ages. With a J-beta primer mix and a sample-barcoded 5' primer, a second PCR ran about 7 to 11 cycles. TCRdb used MiXCR to reprocess the 5' RACE reads, holding one entry per CDR3 protein. Of fewer than 1.5 million distinct CDR3 sequences listed, roughly 40% are singletons. The sample taken for sequencing was blood. The receptors were gathered from a woman between 18 and 29 years old in good health.

The chain links TRBV7-9 to TRBJ2-5; possibly TRBD2 for D (6 bases). Looked up from germline, CDR1 is SEHNR and CDR2 is FQNEAQ (reference sequence). Trimming left V 4 bases short and J 11 bases short, with 26 bases between. The CDR3 has 16 residues. In nucleotides, the CDR3 is TGTGCCAGCAGCTCGCTCTCCGGGAACGATGAACGGGAGCAGTACTTC. Translated: CASSSLSGNDEREQYF.

As regards this clonotype: A read error may be the cause here, since a much bigger clone is one base away. CDR3: CAIQSGPSTDTQYF. The DNA of the CDR3 is TGTGCCATTCAGTCGGGTCCTAGCACAGATACGCAGTATTTT. The chain links TRBV10-3 to TRBJ2-3; no clear D gene. V gave up 9 bases and J gave up 0 bases, with 13 bases separating them. Germline CDR1 reads ENHRY; CDR2 reads SYGVKD. The CDR3 runs 14 residues.

V and J are TRBV27 and TRBJ1-2; D not resolved. The germline V gene encodes CDR1 MNHEY and CDR2 SMNVEV (reference sequence). The V gene lost 4 bases and the J gene lost 2 bases, with 17 bases spanning the gap. The CDR3 runs 16 residues. The CDR3 here is CASSSGEDRKNYGYTF. In DNA, the CDR3 is TGTGCCAGCAGTTCAGGAGAGGACCGGAAAAACTATGGCTACACCTTC.

The chain combines TRBV27 with TRBJ1-1; TRBD1 agrees at 11 bases. CDR1 and CDR2 (germline): MNHEY, SMNVEV (reference sequence). The CDR3 covers 15 residues. Trimming cost V 7 bases and J 4 bases; bases outside gene matches: 8. The CDR3 nucleotides are TGTGCCAGCACCTTCTCCGGGACAGGGGGCACTGAAGCTTTCTTT. It yields the protein CASTFSGTGGTEAFF.

There are a few counts of this clonotype. The chain has TRBV2 and TRBJ1-2; D uncertain. The V end lost 4 bases, the J end lost 8 bases, and 8 bases lay between the germline ends. Germline assignment: CDR1 SNHLY and CDR2 FYNNEI. The length of the CDR3 is 11 residues. CDR3 in amino acids: CASSAEAGYTF. Here the CDR3 DNA reads TGTGCCAGCAGTGCGGAGGCCGGCTACACCTTC.

As for this clonotype: A much larger clone is a single base away; this may be a read error. The rearrangement joins TRBV6-2 or TRBV6-3 to TRBJ2-4; D might be TRBD2 (5 bases). Trimming took 7 bases from V and 13 from J, leaving 17 bases between them. The CDR3 length is 12 residues. Germline loops: CDR1 MNHEY, CDR2 SVGEGT. Here the CDR3 DNA reads TGTGCCAGCAAAGACTACCCAGAGGCCCAGTACTTC. It translates to CASKDYPEAQYF.

The chain links TRBV12-3 or TRBV12-4 to TRBJ2-1; maybe TRBD1 (7 bases). The CDR3 consists of 15 residues. V shed 6 bases and J shed 6 bases, with 18 bases lying between them. CDR3 nucleotides: TGTGCCAGCAGATACCTAGGCCAGGGGGGCAATGAGCAGTTCTTC. Encoded protein: CASRYLGQGGNEQFF.

The V call is TRBV7-7, the J call TRBJ2-1; 8 nucleotides align to TRBD2. This CDR3 has 17 residues. CDR1 and CDR2 (germline): SSHAT, FNYEAQ (reference sequence). The trim removed 0 bases at V and 6 bases at J, leaving 10 bases unmatched. CDR3 residues: CASSLAVGAGDGNEQFF. As DNA, the CDR3 is TGTGCCAGCAGCTTAGCGGTGGGAGCGGGAGATGGCAATGAGCAGTTCTTC.

The rearrangement uses TRBV10-3 and TRBJ2-2; 9 nucleotides agree with TRBD2. V lost 8 bases to trimming and J lost 1 base; unmatched junction nucleotides: 5. The CDR3 is 15 residues long. Germline CDR1 is ENHRY and CDR2 is SYGVKD. The CDR3 loop is CAIGLTSGNTGELFF. CDR3 DNA: TGTGCCATCGGCCTGACTAGCGGGAACACCGGGGAGCTGTTTTTT.

This clonotype appeared a few times. This chain connects TRBV6-5 to TRBJ2-3; D is undetermined. Looked up from germline, CDR1 is MNHEY and CDR2 is SVGAGI. The CDR3 has 17 residues. V lost 4 bases and J 4 bases, leaving 21 bases between the germline ends. The CDR3, as DNA: TGTGCCAGCAGTTTTTTTGGGTGGACGCGTAGGCCAGATACGCAGTATTTT. Translating gives CASSFFGWTRRPDTQYF.

This clonotype was seen more than once but under ten times. This rearrangement joins TRBV5-1 to TRBJ2-1; D might be TRBD1 (6 bases). CDR1 is SGHRS, CDR2 YFSETQ, per germline. V was shortened by 4 bases and J by 7 bases, with 15 bases between the two germline ends. The CDR3 runs 14 residues. CDR3 coding DNA: TGCGCCAGCAGCGAACTACAGGGTTGGAATGAGCAGTTCTTC. Encoded protein: CASSELQGWNEQFF.

The V gene is TRBV3-1, the J gene TRBJ2-7; TRBD2 agrees at 11 bases. CDR1 and CDR2 from the germline V gene are LGHDT and YNNKEL (reference sequence). The ends lost 0 bases at V and 0 bases at J; junction bases unmatched: 4. This CDR3 spans 17 amino acids. CDR3 loop: CASSQDGSGRASYEQYF. The CDR3 nucleotides are TGTGCCAGCAGCCAAGACGGTAGCGGGAGGGCCTCCTACGAGCAGTACTTC.

The J gene is TRBJ2-3, the V gene TRBV20-1, with TRBD1 matching 8 bases. The CDR3 has 14 amino acids. Germline V lookup: CDR1 DFQATT, CDR2 SNEGSKA (reference sequence). The trim removed 5 bases at V and 6 bases at J, leaving 10 bases unmatched. As DNA, the CDR3 is TGCAGTGCTCTCCCAACAGGGGGGTCTGATACGCAGTATTTT. Protein sequence: CSALPTGGSDTQYF.

As for this clonotype: With a much larger clone just one base away, this may be a read error. J is TRBJ2-3 and V is TRBV5-1; tentatively, D is TRBD2 (5 bases). The CDR3 spans 15 residues. V gave up 6 bases and J gave up 4 bases, with 18 bases separating them. The germline CDR1 and CDR2 sequences are SGHRS and YFSETQ. This chain's CDR3 is CASKGEPRSADTQYF. The CDR3 DNA is TGCGCCAGCAAAGGCGAGCCCCGTAGCGCAGATACGCAGTATTTT.

The chain couples TRBV6-6 to TRBJ1-1; 8 positions agree with TRBD1. Germline V gene lookup returns CDR1 MNHNY and CDR2 SVGAGI (reference sequence). V shed 4 bases, J shed 4 bases, and the junction held 11 bases outside the gene matches. The CDR3 is 16 amino acids. CDR3 amino acids: CASSSDPGGEGTEAFF. The CDR3 DNA follows: TGTGCCAGCAGTTCCGACCCAGGGGGCGAGGGCACTGAAGCTTTCTTT.

This rearrangement joins TRBV2 to TRBJ2-7; D gene uncertain. The CDR3 is 13 amino acids. The V end lost 4 bases, the J end lost 3 bases, and 10 bases lay between the germline ends. The germline gives CDR1 SNHLY, CDR2 FYNNEI. The CDR3 DNA reads as TGTGCCAGCAGTGTATCTCCCGTCTACGAGCAGTACTTC. Translation gives CASSVSPVYEQYF.

The rearrangement joins TRBV12-3 or TRBV12-4 to TRBJ1-4; the D is unclear. The CDR3 has 12 amino acids. V was trimmed by 5 bases and J by 8 bases, leaving 9 bases between them. The CDR3 region has the DNA TGTGCCAGCAGTGCTTACCGGGAAAAACTGTTTTTT. Residues: CASSAYREKLFF.

The gene calls are TRBV20-1 and TRBJ2-3; D uncertain. V was clipped by 5 bases and J by 4 bases, with 7 bases between them. CDR3 length: 11 amino acids. The germline gives CDR1 DFQATT, CDR2 SNEGSKA (reference sequence). The CDR3 nucleotides are TGCAGTGCTGTTAGTGCAGATACGCAGTATTTT. Protein: CSAVSADTQYF.

The rearrangement uses TRBV12-3 or TRBV12-4 and TRBJ2-6; 7 positions match TRBD1. The J segment lost 9 bases and the V segment lost 6 bases, leaving 11 bases of the junction unmatched. This CDR3 is built from 15 residues. CDR3 sequence: CASSPDRETVNVLTF. As DNA, the CDR3 is TGTGCCAGCAGCCCCGACAGGGAGACCGTCAACGTCCTGACTTTC.

This rearrangement joins TRBV24-1 to TRBJ2-5; no clear D. V lost 5 bases and J lost 3, with 21 bases in between. CDR1 and CDR2 from the germline V gene are KGHDR and SFDVKD. This CDR3 is 17 amino acids long. CDR3 coding DNA: TGTGCCACCAGTGGACGGAAAGCGATTTTGGGTAAAGAGACCCAGTACTTC. It specifies CATSGRKAILGKETQYF.

The chain is built from TRBV6-6 and TRBJ1-6; TRBD1 aligns across 7 bases. The CDR3 has 14 residues. Germline CDR1 reads MNHNY; CDR2 reads SVGAGI (reference sequence). V shed 4 bases and J 7 bases; nucleotides not matched to a gene: 4. CDR3 sequence (DNA): TGTGCCAGCAGTTCAGGGGACAGCAATTCACCCCTCCACTTT. Protein sequence: CASSSGDSNSPLHF.

The V call is TRBV20-1, the J call TRBJ2-7; a weak D match, TRBD2 (7 bases). V was clipped by 0 bases and J by 3 bases, with 15 bases between them. The CDR3 covers 15 residues. CDR1 is DFQATT and CDR2 is SNEGSKA in the germline V gene (reference sequence). The CDR3, as DNA: TGCAGTGCTAGAGATGGAGGGGGGGACCTCTACGAGCAGTACTTC. Encoded protein: CSARDGGGDLYEQYF.

This clonotype has more than one count but fewer than ten. Here the CDR3 reads CASSETGGDEQYF. CDR3 coding DNA: TGTGCCAGCAGTGAGACAGGGGGAGACGAGCAGTACTTC. V usage is TRBV25-1 and J usage is TRBJ2-7, with 9 bases that match TRBD1. Trimming at V came to 3 bases and at J to 5 bases, leaving 2 bases not matched to a gene. There are 13 residues in the CDR3. Germline V gene sequence: CDR1 MGHDK, CDR2 SYGVNS.

V usage is TRBV14 and J usage is TRBJ1-2, with D perhaps TRBD1 (6 bases). The CDR3 is 13 amino acids. V dropped 5 bases and J dropped 8 bases, with 15 bases sitting between them. Germline V lookup: CDR1 SGHDN, CDR2 FVKESK. The CDR3 DNA is TGTGCCAGCAGCAAAACAGGGTACAACGGCTACACCTTC. It is translated as CASSKTGYNGYTF.

This chain connects TRBV7-2 to TRBJ2-5, with D unresolved. This CDR3 has 13 residues. Deletions cut 6 bases from V and 4 bases from J, with 12 bases between. Per germline, CDR1 SGHTA and CDR2 FQGNSA. For the CDR3, the DNA is TGTGCCAGCAGACGAGACTTGAGAGAGACCCAGTACTTC. This codes for CASRRDLRETQYF.

V usage is TRBV29-1 and J usage is TRBJ1-1, with 9 bases fitting TRBD1. This CDR3 contains 14 residues. From germline, CDR1 is SQVTM and CDR2 ANQGSEA. The V and J ends lost 5 bases and 7 bases, in that order; junction bases with no gene match: 11. CDR3 DNA sequence: TGCAGCGTTCTCAACAGGGGGCGTAGGAATGAAGCTTTCTTT. Its translation: CSVLNRGRRNEAFF.

The J gene is TRBJ1-2, the V gene TRBV4-2; D is undetermined. CDR3 size: 14 residues. The germline gives CDR1 LGHNA, CDR2 YNFKEQ. The germline V and J ends were trimmed by 0 bases and 2 bases, with 7 bases remaining between them. CDR3 amino acids: CASSQEKDNYGYTF. In DNA, the CDR3 is TGTGCCAGCAGCCAAGAGAAGGACAACTATGGCTACACCTTC.

The rearrangement uses TRBV20-1 and TRBJ2-7, with 12 positions matching TRBD2. Germline lookup yields CDR1 DFQATT and CDR2 SNEGSKA (reference sequence). There are 15 residues in the CDR3. V lost 3 bases to trimming and J lost 7 bases; unmatched junction nucleotides: 10. The CDR3 is CSARSASGGGWEQYF. The CDR3 region has the DNA TGCAGTGCTAGGTCCGCTAGCGGGGGGGGTTGGGAGCAGTACTTC.

Regarding this clonotype: The germline gene is not matched at one end of the junction; a read error may be the cause. The chain uses TRBV3-1 and TRBJ2-5, with 7 bases aligning to TRBD1. CDR1 and CDR2 from the germline V gene are LGHDT and YNNKEL (reference sequence). The CDR3 sequence is 17 residues long. CDR3 protein: CASSPEREGQLQEAQYF. DNA for the CDR3: TGTGCCAGCAGCCCAGAACGCGAGGGACAGCTCCAAGAGGCCCAGTACTTC.

The V and J genes are TRBV25-1 and TRBJ1-2; unclear D gene. Germline V lookup: CDR1 MGHDK, CDR2 SYGVNS. V shed 7 bases and J shed 3 bases, with 9 bases lying between them. The CDR3 runs 12 residues. Written as DNA, the CDR3 is TGTGCCAGCAAAGAAGGTGACTATGGCTACACCTTC. Translation gives CASKEGDYGYTF.

This chain links TRBV6-6 with TRBJ2-5; no clear D gene. Per the germline V gene, CDR1 is MNHNY and CDR2 is SVGAGI (reference sequence). The CDR3 is 16 amino acids. Trimming left V 2 bases short and J 2 bases short, with 15 bases between. CDR3 sequence: CASSYPLADQQETQYF. The CDR3 DNA is TGTGCCAGCAGTTACCCCCTGGCGGACCAACAAGAGACCCAGTACTTC.